These 15 T cell receptor beta chains were sequenced from one sample in a study of blood T cell repertoires in COVID-19. Produced via immunoSEQ multiplex PCR; TCRdb's table is partial and in-frame only. Of 150,000 or so clones listed, about 90% are singletons. The sample taken for sequencing was peripheral blood. These TCRs come from a man older than 75 with acute or convalescent COVID-19.

In this sample, this clone turned up once. This rearrangement joins TRBV5-4 to TRBJ2-3; D ambiguous. This CDR3 is 14 amino acids long. Germline V CDR1 and CDR2: SGHNT, YYREEE (reference sequence). The V end was cut by 1 base, the J end by 0 bases, with 6 bases between. CDR3: CASSLPGSTDTQYF. The DNA of the CDR3 is TGTGCCAGCAGCTTGCCAGGTAGCACAGATACGCAGTATTTT. The whole variable domain, filled in from reference TRBV5-4 and TRBJ2-3, reads ETGVTQSPTHLIKTRGQQVTLRCSSQSGHNTVSWYQQALGQGPQFIFQYYREEENGRGNFPPRFSGLQFPNYSSELNVNALELDDSALYLCASSLPGSTDTQYFGPGTRLTVL.

Here the CDR3 reads CASRTSGRETQYF. CDR3 nucleotides: TGTGCCAGCAGAACTAGCGGGAGGGAGACCCAGTACTTC. This chain links TRBV6-5 with TRBJ2-5; 12 nucleotides match TRBD2. Germline CDR1 reads MNHEY; CDR2 reads SVGAGI. The CDR3 runs to 13 residues. V was clipped by 6 bases and J by 5 bases; unmatched bases: 1.

The rearrangement joins TRBV10-3 to TRBJ2-5; 8 bases line up with TRBD2. The trim removed 0 bases at V and 6 bases at J, leaving 15 bases unmatched. Germline loops: CDR1 ENHRY, CDR2 SYGVKD. This CDR3 has 18 residues. In DNA form, the CDR3 reads TGTGCCATCAGTGAGTCGGGGAACCGGGGGGGACGAACGAAGACCCAGTACTTC. This translates into CAISESGNRGGRTKTQYF.

The rearrangement joins TRBV6-5 to TRBJ1-2; the D is unclear. Germline CDR1 and CDR2: MNHEY and SVGAGI. The length of the CDR3 is 12 residues. Trimming cost V 4 bases and J 4 bases, with 7 bases left between them. CDR3 coding DNA: TGTGCCAGCAGTTCAGACACCTATGGCTACACCTTC. Translating gives CASSSDTYGYTF.

In its sample, this clone was seen a few times. The chain's CDR3 is CAWSVQDTIYF. CDR3 coding DNA: TGTGCCTGGAGTGTACAGGACACCATATATTTT. The V gene is TRBV30, the J gene TRBJ1-3, with D tentatively TRBD1 (5 bases). V lost 0 bases and J 8 bases, leaving 5 bases between the germline ends. Germline CDR1 reads GTSNPN; CDR2 reads SVGIG (reference sequence). CDR3 length equals 11 residues.

The chain has TRBV5-4 and TRBJ2-5, with 12 bases identical to TRBD2. The CDR3 sequence is 17 residues long. Looked up from germline, CDR1 is SGHNT and CDR2 is YYREEE (reference sequence). V gave up 3 bases and J gave up 4 bases; unmatched junction bases: 10. CDR3 region: CASSSELAGGLRETQYF. CDR3 bases: TGTGCCAGCAGCTCGGAACTAGCGGGGGGCCTTAGAGAGACCCAGTACTTC.

The chain combines TRBV19 with TRBJ2-7; 7 bases line up with TRBD1. Trimming removed 5 bases from V and 3 bases from J; junction bases left unmatched: 7. Germline V gene sequence: CDR1 LNHDA, CDR2 SQIVND (reference sequence). This CDR3 has 14 amino acids. The CDR3 nucleotides read TGTGCCAGTAGTTACGGGACAGCAATCTACGAGCAGTACTTC. Translating it yields CASSYGTAIYEQYF.

J is TRBJ1-1 and V is TRBV25-1; D possibly corresponds to TRBD1 (5 bases). The germline V gene has CDR1 MGHDK and CDR2 SYGVNS. The CDR3 is 13 amino acids. Trimming left V 4 bases short and J 5 bases short, with 11 bases between. The CDR3: CASSAPGSTEAFF. Here the CDR3 DNA reads TGTGCCAGCAGTGCCCCAGGGTCTACTGAAGCTTTCTTT.

J is TRBJ2-2 and V is TRBV6-1; 7 bases match TRBD1. J gave up 1 base and V 2 bases, and 1 base lay outside the gene matches. CDR3 size: 15 residues. The germline V gene encodes CDR1 MNHNS and CDR2 SASEGT. This chain's CDR3 is CASSERQGNTGELFF. In DNA form, the CDR3 reads TGTGCCAGCAGTGAACGACAGGGGAACACCGGGGAGCTGTTTTTT.

V is TRBV30 and J is TRBJ1-2; D remains unclear. The V gene lost 2 bases and the J gene lost 4 bases, with 11 bases spanning the gap. Germline CDR1 reads GTSNPN; CDR2 reads SVGIG (reference sequence). The CDR3 runs to 13 residues. CDR3 region: CAWSIGEIYGYTF. The CDR3 DNA reads as TGTGCCTGGAGTATCGGGGAAATCTATGGCTACACCTTC. Complete variable domain (other parts from reference TRBV30 and TRBJ1-2): SQTIHQWPATLVQPVGSPLSLECTVEGTSNPNLYWYRQAAGRGLQLLFYSVGIGQISSEVPQNLSASRPQDRQFILSSKKLLLSDSGFYLCAWSIGEIYGYTFGSGTRLTVV.

The V gene is TRBV7-9, the J gene TRBJ2-2; 11 bases line up with TRBD1. CDR3 length: 19 amino acids. V lost 5 bases to trimming and J lost 0 bases; unmatched junction nucleotides: 11. Germline V lookup: CDR1 SEHNR, CDR2 FQNEAQ (reference sequence). The CDR3 reads CASSIPGQGVGANTGELFF. The CDR3 DNA is TGTGCCAGCAGCATACCGGGACAGGGGGTAGGGGCGAACACCGGGGAGCTGTTTTTT.

This clone showed up just once. This chain links TRBV7-9 with TRBJ1-2, with a possible D match to TRBD1 (5 bases). The CDR3 loop spans 16 amino acids. Trimming stripped 6 bases from V and 5 bases from J, with 22 bases between. Germline V gene data show CDR1 as SEHNR and CDR2 as FQNEAQ (reference sequence). CDR3 DNA: TGTGCCAGCAGGCAAGCTGACAGACCTCTGGGGTATGGCTACACCTTC. It codes for CASRQADRPLGYGYTF.

The V and J genes are TRBV9 and TRBJ2-1, with 7 bases matching TRBD2. Germline CDR1 and CDR2: SGDLS and YYNGEE. J lost 0 bases, V lost 6 bases, and 3 bases had no gene match. The CDR3 has 14 residues. The CDR3 spells CASNTGGSYNEQFF. The CDR3 bases are TGTGCCAGCAACACGGGGGGCTCCTACAATGAGCAGTTCTTC. The full variable domain, its missing parts supplied by reference TRBV9 and TRBJ2-1, is DSGVTQTPKHLITATGQRVTLRCSPRSGDLSVYWYQQSLDQGLQFLIQYYNGEERAKGNILERFSAQQFPDLHSELNLSSLELGDSALYFCASNTGGSYNEQFFGPGTRLTVL.

The gene calls are TRBV5-8 and TRBJ2-7; 9 bases map to TRBD1. Trimming cost V 6 bases and J 2 bases; bases outside gene matches: 3. This CDR3 region has 13 residues. Per the germline V gene, CDR1 is SGHTS and CDR2 is YDEGEE. CDR3 in amino acids: CASNRDRAYEQYF. The CDR3 region has the DNA TGTGCCAGCAACCGGGACAGGGCCTACGAGCAGTACTTC.

V usage is TRBV19 and J usage is TRBJ2-5, with 9 bases fitting TRBD2. Germline V gives CDR1 LNHDA, CDR2 SQIVND (reference sequence). J gave up 4 bases and V 6 bases, and 3 bases lay outside the gene matches. The CDR3 runs 13 residues. The CDR3 DNA follows: TGTGCCAGTAGCTCGACTAGCGGAGAGACCCAGTACTTC. Translated: CASSSTSGETQYF.